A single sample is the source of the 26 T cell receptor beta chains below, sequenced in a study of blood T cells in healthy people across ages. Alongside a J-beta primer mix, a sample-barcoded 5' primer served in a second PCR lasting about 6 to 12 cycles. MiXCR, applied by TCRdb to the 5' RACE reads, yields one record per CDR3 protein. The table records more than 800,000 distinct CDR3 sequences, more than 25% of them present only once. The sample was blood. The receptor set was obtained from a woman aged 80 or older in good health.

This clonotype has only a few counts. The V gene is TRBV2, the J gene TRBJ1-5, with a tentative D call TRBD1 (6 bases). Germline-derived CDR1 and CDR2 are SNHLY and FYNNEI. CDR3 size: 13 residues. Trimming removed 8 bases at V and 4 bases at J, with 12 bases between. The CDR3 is CASHEGGNQPQHF. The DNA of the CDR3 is TGTGCCAGCCACGAAGGGGGGAATCAGCCCCAGCATTTT.

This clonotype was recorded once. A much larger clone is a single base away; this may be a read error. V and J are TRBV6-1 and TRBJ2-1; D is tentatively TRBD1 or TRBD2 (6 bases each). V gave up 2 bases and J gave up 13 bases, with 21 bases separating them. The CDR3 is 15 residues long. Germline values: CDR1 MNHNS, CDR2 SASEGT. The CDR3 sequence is CASSENVGGAGTQFF. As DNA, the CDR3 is TGTGCCAGCAGTGAAAATGTGGGGGGCGCGGGGACCCAGTTCTTC.

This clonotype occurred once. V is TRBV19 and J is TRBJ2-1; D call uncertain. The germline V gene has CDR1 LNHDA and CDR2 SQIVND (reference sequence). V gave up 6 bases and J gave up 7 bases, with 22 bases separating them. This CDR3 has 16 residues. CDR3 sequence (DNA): TGTGCCAGTAGGACCCCCGGGCCATCAACCGAAAATGAGCAGTTCTTC. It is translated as CASRTPGPSTENEQFF.

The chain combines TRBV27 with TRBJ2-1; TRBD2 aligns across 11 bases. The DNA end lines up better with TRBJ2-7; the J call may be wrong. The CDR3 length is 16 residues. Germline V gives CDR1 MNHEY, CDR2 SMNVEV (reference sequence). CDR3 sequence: CASSLEGTSGYYEQYF. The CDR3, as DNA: TGTGCCAGCAGTCTTGAGGGGACTAGCGGTTACTACGAGCAGTACTTC.

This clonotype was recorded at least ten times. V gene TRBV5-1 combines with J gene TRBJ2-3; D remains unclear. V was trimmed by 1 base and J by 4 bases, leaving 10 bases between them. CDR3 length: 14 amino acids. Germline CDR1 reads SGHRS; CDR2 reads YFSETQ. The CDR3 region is CASSLFGWADTQYF. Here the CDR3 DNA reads TGCGCCAGCAGCTTGTTCGGTTGGGCAGATACGCAGTATTTT.

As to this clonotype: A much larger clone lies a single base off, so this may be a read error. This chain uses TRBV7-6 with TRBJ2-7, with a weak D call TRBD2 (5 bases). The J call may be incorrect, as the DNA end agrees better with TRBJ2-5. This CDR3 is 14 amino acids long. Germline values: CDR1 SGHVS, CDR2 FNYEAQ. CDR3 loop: CAGSPVPEGKTQYF. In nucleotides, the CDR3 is TGTGCCGGCAGCCCAGTACCTGAGGGAAAGACCCAGTACTTC.

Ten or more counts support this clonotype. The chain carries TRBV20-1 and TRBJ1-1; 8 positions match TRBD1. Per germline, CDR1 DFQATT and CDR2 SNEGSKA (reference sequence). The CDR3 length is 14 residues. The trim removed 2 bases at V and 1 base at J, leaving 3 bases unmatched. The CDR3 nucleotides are TGCAGTGCTAGATATGGACAGGGGAACACTGAAGCTTTCTTT. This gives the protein CSARYGQGNTEAFF.

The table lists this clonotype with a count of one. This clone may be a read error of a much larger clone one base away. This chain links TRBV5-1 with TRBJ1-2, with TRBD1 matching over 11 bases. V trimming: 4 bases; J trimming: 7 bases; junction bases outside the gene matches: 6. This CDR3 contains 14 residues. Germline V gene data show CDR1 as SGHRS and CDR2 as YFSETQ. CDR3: CASSISGQGGGYTF. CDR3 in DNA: TGCGCCAGCAGCATCTCGGGACAGGGGGGTGGCTACACCTTC.

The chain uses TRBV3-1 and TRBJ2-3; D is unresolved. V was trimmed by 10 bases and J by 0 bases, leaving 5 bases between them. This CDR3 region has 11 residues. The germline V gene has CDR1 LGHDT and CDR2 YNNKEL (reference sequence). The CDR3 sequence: CATQSTDTQYF. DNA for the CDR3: TGTGCCACCCAAAGCACAGATACGCAGTATTTT.

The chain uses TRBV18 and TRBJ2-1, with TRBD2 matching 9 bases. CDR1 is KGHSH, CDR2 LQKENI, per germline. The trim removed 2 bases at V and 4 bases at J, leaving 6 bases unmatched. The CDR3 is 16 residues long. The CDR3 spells CASSPMTLAGYNEQFF. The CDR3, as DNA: TGTGCCAGCTCACCAATGACACTAGCGGGTTACAATGAGCAGTTCTTC.

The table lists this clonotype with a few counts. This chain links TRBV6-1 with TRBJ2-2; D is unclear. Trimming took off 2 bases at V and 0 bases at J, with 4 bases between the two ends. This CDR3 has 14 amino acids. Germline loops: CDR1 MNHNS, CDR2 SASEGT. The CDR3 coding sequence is TGTGCCAGCAGTGAAATATCGAACACCGGGGAGCTGTTTTTT. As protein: CASSEISNTGELFF.

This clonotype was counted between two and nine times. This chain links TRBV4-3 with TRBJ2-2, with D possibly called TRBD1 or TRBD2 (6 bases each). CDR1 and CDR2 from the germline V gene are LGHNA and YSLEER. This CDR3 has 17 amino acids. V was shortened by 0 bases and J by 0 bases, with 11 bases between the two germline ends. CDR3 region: CASSQDGGSSNTGELFF. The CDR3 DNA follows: TGCGCCAGCAGCCAAGACGGGGGCTCATCGAACACCGGGGAGCTGTTTTTT.

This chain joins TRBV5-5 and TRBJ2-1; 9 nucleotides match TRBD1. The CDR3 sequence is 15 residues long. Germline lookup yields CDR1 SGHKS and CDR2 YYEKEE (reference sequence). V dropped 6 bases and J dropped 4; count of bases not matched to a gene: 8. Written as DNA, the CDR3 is TGTGCCAGCACCACAACAGGGGGCCATTACAATGAGCAGTTCTTC. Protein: CASTTTGGHYNEQFF.

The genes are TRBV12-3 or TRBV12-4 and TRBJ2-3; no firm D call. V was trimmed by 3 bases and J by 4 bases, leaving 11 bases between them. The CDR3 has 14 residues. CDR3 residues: CASSLSASADTQYF. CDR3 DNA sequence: TGTGCCAGCAGTTTGAGTGCAAGCGCAGATACGCAGTATTTT.

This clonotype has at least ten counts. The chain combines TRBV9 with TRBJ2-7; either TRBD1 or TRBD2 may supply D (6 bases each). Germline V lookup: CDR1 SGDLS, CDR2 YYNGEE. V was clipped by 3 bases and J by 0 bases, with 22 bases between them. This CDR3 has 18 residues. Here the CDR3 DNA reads TGTGCCAGCAGCGCCAAAGGGGGTCAGAACGGGAGCTCCTACGAGCAGTACTTC. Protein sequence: CASSAKGGQNGSSYEQYF. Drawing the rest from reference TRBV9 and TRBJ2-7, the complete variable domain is DSGVTQTPKHLITATGQRVTLRCSPRSGDLSVYWYQQSLDQGLQFLIQYYNGEERAKGNILERFSAQQFPDLHSELNLSSLELGDSALYFCASSAKGGQNGSSYEQYFGPGTRLTVT.

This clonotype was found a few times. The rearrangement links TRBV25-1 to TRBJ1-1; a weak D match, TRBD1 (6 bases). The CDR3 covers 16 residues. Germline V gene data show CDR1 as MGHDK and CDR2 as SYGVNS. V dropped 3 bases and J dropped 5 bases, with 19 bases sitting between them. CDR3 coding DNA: TGTGCCAGCAGTGAGGCTGCCAGGGGAGTTAATACTGAAGCTTTCTTT. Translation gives CASSEAARGVNTEAFF. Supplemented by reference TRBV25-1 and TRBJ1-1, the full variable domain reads EADIYQTPRYLVIGTGKKITLECSQTMGHDKMYWYQQDPGMELHLIHYSYGVNSTEKGDLSSESTVSRIRTEHFPLTLESARPSHTSQYLCASSEAARGVNTEAFFGQGTRLTVV.

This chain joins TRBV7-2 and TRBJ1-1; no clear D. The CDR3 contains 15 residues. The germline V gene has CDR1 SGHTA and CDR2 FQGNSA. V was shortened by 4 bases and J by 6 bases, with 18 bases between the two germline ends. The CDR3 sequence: CASSSLHTGGAEAFF. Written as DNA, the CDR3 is TGTGCCAGCAGCTCCCTCCACACGGGAGGCGCTGAAGCTTTCTTT.

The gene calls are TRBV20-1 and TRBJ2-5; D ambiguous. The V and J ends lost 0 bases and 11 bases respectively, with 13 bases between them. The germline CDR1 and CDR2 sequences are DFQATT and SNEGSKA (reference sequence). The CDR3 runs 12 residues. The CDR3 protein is CSARDYSNEQYF. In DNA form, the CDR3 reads TGCAGTGCTAGAGATTACTCGAATGAGCAGTACTTC.

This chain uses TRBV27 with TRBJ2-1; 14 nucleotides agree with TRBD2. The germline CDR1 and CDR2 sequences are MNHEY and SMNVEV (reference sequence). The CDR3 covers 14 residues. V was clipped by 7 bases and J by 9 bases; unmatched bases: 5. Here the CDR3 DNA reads TGTGCCAGCAAGGGACTAGCGGGAGAGGCTGAGCAGTTCTTC. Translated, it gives CASKGLAGEAEQFF.

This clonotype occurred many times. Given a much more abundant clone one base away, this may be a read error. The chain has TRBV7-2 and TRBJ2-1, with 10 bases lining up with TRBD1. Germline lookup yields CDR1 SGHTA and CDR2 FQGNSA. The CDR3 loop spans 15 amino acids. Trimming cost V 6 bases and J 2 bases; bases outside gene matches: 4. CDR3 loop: CASRPGQGTYNEQFF. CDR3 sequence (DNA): TGTGCCAGCAGACCGGGACAGGGGACCTACAATGAGCAGTTCTTC.

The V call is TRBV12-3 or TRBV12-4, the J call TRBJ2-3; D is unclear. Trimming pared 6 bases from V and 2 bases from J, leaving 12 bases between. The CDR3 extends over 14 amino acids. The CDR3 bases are TGTGCCAGCAGCCCAGGAATGTCCACAGATACGCAGTATTTT. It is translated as CASSPGMSTDTQYF.

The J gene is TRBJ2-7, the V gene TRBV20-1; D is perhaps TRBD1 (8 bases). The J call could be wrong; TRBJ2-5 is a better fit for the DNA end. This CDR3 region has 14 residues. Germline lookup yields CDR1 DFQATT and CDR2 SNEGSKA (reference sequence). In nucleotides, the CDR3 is TGCAGTGCCCTAGCGGCAGGGGGCGCAGAGACCCAGTACTTC. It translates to CSALAAGGAETQYF.

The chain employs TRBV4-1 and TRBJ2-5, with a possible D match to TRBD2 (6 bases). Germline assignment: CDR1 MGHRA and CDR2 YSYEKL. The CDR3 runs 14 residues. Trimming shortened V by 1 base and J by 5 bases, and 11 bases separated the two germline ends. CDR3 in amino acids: CASSQGAGRETQYF. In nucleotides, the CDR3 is TGCGCCAGCAGCCAAGGCGCAGGGAGGGAGACCCAGTACTTC.

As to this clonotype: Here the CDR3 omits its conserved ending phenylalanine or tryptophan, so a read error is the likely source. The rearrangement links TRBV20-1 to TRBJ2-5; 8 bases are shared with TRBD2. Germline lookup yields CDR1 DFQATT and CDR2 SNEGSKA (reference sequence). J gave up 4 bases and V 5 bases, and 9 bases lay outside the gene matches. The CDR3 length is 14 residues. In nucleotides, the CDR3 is TGCAGTGCTCCCCGACTAGCGAGCCTAGAGACCCAGTACTGC. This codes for CSAPRLASLETQYC.

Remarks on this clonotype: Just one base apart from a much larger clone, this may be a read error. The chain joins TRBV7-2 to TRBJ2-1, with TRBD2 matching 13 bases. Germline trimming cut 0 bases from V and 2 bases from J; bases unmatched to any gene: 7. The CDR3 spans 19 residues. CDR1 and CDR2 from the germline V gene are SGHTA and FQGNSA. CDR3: CASSLARTSGGRTYNEQFF. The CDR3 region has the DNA TGTGCCAGCAGCTTAGCCCGGACTAGCGGGGGTCGGACCTACAATGAGCAGTTCTTC. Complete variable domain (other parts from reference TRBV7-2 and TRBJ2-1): GAGVSQSPSNKVTEKGKDVELRCDPISGHTALYWYRQSLGQGLEFLIYFQGNSAPDKSGLPSDRFSAERTGGSVSTLTIQRTQQEDSAVYLCASSLARTSGGRTYNEQFFGPGTRLTVL.

In nucleotides, the CDR3 is TGCGCCAGCAGCTTGGAGGGGACTATCGCTAACTATGGCTACACCTTC. Protein product: CASSLEGTIANYGYTF. The chain joins TRBV5-1 to TRBJ1-2, with TRBD1 as a possible D gene (5 bases). This CDR3 has 16 residues. Trimming removed 0 bases from V and 0 bases from J, with 12 bases in between. Germline loops: CDR1 SGHRS, CDR2 YFSETQ.